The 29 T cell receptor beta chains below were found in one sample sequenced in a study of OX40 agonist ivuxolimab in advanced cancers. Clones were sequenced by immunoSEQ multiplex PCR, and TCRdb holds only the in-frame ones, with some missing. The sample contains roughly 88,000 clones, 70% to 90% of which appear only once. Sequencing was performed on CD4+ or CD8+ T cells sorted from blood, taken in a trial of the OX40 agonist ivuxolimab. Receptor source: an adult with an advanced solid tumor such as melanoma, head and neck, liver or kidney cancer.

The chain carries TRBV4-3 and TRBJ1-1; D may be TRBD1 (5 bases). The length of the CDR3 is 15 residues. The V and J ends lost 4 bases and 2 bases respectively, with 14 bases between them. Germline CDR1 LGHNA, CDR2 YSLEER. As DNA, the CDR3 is TGCGCCAGCAGCCTAAACGGAGGGGTAAACACTGAAGCTTTCTTT. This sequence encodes CASSLNGGVNTEAFF.

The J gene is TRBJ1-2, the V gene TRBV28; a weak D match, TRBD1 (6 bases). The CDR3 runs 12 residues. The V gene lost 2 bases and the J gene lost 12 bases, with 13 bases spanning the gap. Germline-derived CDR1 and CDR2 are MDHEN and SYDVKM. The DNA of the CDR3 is TGTGCCAGCAGTTTACCGGGGGCGCGTAACACCTTC. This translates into CASSLPGARNTF.

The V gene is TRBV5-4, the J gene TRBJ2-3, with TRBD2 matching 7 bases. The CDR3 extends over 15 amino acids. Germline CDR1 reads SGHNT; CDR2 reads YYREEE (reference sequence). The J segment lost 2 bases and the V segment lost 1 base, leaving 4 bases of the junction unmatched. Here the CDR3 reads CASSLTSGITDTQYF. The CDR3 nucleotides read TGTGCCAGCAGCTTGACCAGCGGGATCACAGATACGCAGTATTTT.

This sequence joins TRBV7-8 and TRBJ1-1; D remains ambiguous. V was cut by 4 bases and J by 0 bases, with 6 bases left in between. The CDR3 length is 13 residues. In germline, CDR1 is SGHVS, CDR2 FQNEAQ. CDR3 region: CASSSPVNTEAFF. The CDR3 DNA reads TGTGCCAGCAGCTCCCCAGTGAACACTGAAGCTTTCTTT.

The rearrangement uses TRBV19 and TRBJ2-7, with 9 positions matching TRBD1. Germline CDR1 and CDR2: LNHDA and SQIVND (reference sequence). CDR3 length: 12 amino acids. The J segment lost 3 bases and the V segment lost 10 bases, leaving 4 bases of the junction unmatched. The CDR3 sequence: CATSDRGYEQYF. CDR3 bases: TGTGCCACCTCGGACAGGGGCTACGAGCAGTACTTC.

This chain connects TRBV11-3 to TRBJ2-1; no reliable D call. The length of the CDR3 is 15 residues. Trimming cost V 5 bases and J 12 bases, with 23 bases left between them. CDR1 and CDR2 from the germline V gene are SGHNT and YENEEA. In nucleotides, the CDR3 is TGTGCCAGCAGCCAGAAGACAATGAGTGTCCATGGGCAGTTCTTC. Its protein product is CASSQKTMSVHGQFF.

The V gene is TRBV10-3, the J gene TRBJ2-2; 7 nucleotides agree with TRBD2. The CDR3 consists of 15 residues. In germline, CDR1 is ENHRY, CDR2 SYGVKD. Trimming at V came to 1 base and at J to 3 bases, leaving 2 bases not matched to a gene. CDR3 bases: TGTGCCATCAGTGAGTTCGGACTAGACACCGGGGAGCTGTTTTTT. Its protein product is CAISEFGLDTGELFF.

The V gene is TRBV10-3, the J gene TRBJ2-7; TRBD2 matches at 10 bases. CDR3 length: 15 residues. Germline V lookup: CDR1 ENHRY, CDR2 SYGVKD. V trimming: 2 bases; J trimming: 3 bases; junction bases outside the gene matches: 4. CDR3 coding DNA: TGTGCCATCAGTGAGGGACTAGCGGAGGTCTACGAGCAGTACTTC. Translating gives CAISEGLAEVYEQYF.

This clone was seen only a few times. The CDR3 bases are TGTGCCAGCAGTGTGGGACAGAAAGATTCACCCCTCCACTTT. Residues: CASSVGQKDSPLHF. V gene TRBV2 combines with J gene TRBJ1-6; the match to TRBD1 covers 7 bases. Germline V gives CDR1 SNHLY, CDR2 FYNNEI. The CDR3 consists of 14 residues. After removal of 4 bases from V and 8 bases from J, the junction contained 5 bases not matched to a gene.

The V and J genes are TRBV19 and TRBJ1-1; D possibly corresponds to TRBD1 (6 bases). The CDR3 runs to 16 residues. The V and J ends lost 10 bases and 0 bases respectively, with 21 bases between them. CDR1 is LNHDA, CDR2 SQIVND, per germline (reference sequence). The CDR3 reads CATNGGAGLLNTEAFF. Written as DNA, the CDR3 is TGTGCCACAAACGGGGGGGCCGGTCTCTTGAACACTGAAGCTTTCTTT.

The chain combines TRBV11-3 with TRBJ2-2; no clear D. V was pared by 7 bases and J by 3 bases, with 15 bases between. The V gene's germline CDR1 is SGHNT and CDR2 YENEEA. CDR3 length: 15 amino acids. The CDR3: CASKAIWGDTGELFF. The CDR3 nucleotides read TGTGCCAGCAAAGCGATCTGGGGTGACACCGGGGAGCTGTTTTTT. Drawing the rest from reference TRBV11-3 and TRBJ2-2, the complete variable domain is EAGVVQSPRYKIIEKKQPVAFWCNPISGHNTLYWYLQNLGQGPELLIRYENEEAVDDSQLPKDRFSAERLKGVDSTLKIQPAELGDSAVYLCASKAIWGDTGELFFGEGSRLTVL.

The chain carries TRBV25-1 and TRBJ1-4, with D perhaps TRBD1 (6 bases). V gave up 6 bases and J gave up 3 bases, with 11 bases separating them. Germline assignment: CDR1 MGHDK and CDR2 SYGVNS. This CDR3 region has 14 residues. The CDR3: CASSVDRSNEKLFF. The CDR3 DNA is TGTGCCAGCAGCGTCGACAGGTCTAATGAAAAACTGTTTTTT.

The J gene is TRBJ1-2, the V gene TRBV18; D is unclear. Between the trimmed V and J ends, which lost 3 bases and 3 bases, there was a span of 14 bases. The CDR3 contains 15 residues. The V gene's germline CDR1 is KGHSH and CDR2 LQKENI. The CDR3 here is CASSPSAGGDYGYTF. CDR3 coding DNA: TGTGCCAGCTCACCCTCGGCTGGTGGTGACTATGGCTACACCTTC.

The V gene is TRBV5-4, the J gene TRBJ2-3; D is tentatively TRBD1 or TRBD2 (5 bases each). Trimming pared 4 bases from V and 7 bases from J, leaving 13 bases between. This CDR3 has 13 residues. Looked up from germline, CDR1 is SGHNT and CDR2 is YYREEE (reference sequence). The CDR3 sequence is CASSPTGPHTQYF. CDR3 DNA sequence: TGTGCCAGCAGCCCGACGGGGCCACATACGCAGTATTTT.

The CDR3 sequence is CANPRRDGGNTIYF. The CDR3 coding sequence is TGCGCCAACCCCCGCAGGGATGGTGGAAACACCATATATTTT. This chain uses TRBV10-1 with TRBJ1-3; TRBD1 is a possible D gene (5 bases). The CDR3 is 14 residues long. Looked up from germline, CDR1 is WNHNN and CDR2 is SYGVQD (reference sequence). The ends were cut back, 10 bases at V and 3 bases at J, with 16 bases in the middle.

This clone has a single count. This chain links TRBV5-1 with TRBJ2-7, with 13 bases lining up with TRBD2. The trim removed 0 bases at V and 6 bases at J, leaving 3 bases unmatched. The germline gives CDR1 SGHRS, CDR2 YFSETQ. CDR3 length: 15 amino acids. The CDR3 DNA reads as TGCGCCAGCAGCTTGGGAGGACTAGCGGGAGCCGAGCAGTACTTC. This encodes CASSLGGLAGAEQYF.

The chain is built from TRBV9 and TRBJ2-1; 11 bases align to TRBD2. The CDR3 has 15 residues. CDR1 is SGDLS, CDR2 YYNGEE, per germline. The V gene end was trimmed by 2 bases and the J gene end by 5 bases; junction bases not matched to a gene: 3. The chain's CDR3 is CASSVGLAAHNEQFF. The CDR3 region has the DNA TGTGCCAGCAGCGTGGGACTAGCGGCCCACAATGAGCAGTTCTTC.

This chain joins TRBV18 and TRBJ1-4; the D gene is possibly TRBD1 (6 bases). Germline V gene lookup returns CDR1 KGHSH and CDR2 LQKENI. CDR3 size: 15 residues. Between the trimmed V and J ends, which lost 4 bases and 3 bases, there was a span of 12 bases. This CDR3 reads CASSQLQGSNEKLFF. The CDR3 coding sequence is TGTGCCAGCTCACAATTACAGGGATCTAATGAAAAACTGTTTTTT.

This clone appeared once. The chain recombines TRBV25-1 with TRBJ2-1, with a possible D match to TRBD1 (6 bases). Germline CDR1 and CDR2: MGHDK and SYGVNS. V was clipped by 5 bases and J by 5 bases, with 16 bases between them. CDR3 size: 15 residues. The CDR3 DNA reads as TGTGCCAGCAGTACACCCTCCAGGGGAGACAATGAGCAGTTCTTC. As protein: CASSTPSRGDNEQFF. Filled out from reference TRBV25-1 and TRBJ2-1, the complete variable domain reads EADIYQTPRYLVIGTGKKITLECSQTMGHDKMYWYQQDPGMELHLIHYSYGVNSTEKGDLSSESTVSRIRTEHFPLTLESARPSHTSQYLCASSTPSRGDNEQFFGPGTRLTVL.

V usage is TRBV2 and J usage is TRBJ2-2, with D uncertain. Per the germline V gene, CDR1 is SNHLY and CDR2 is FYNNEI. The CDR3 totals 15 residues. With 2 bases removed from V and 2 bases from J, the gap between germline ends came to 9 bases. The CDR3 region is CASSELRLNTGELFF. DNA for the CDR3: TGTGCCAGCAGTGAACTAAGGCTTAACACCGGGGAGCTGTTTTTT.

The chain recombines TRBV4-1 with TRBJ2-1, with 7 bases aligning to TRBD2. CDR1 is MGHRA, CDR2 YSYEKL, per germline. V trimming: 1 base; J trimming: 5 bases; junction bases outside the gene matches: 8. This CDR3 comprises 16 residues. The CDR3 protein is CASSQGYEAGDNEQFF. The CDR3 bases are TGCGCCAGCAGCCAAGGATATGAGGCGGGGGACAATGAGCAGTTCTTC.

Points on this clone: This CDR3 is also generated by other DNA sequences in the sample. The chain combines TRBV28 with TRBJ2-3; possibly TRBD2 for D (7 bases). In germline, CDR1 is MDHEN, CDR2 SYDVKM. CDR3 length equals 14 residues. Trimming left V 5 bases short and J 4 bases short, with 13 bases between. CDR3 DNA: TGTGCCAGCAGTCCCGGGGGGCAAGCAGATACGCAGTATTTT. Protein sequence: CASSPGGQADTQYF.

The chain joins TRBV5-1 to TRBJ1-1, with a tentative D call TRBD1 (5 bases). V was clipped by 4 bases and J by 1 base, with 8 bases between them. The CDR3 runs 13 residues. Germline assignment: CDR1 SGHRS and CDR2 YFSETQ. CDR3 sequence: CASSVTGNTEAFF. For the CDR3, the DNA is TGCGCCAGCAGCGTAACAGGGAACACTGAAGCTTTCTTT.

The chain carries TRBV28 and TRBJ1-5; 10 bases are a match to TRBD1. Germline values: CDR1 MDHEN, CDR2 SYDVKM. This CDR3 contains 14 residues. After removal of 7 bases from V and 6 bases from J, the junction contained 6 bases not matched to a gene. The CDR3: CASIVTGGGQPQHF. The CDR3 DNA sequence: TGTGCCAGCATCGTGACAGGGGGCGGTCAGCCCCAGCATTTT.

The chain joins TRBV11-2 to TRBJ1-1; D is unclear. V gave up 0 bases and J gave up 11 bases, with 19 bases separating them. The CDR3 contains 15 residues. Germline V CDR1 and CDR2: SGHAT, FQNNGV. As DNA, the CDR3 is TGTGCCAGCAGCTTAGATCGAGGAATGGGCCTGGAGGCTTTCTTT. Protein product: CASSLDRGMGLEAFF.

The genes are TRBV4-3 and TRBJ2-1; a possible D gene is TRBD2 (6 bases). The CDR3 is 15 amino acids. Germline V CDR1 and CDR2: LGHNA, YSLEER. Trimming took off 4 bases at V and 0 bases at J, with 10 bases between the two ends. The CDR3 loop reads CASSRDFSSYNEQFF. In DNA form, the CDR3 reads TGCGCCAGCAGCCGGGACTTCAGCTCCTACAATGAGCAGTTCTTC.

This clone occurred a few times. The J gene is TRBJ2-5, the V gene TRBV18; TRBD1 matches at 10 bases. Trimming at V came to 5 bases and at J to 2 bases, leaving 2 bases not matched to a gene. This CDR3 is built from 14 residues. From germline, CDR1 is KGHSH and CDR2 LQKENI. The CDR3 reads CASSKGQGQETQYF. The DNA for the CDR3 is TGTGCCAGCTCAAAGGGACAGGGGCAAGAGACCCAGTACTTC.

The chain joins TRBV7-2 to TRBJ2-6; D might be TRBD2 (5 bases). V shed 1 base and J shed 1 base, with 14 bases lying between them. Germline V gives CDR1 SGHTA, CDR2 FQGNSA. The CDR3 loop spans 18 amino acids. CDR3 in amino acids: CASSLGGQLASGANVLTF. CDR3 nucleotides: TGTGCCAGCAGCTTAGGAGGGCAGCTTGCTTCTGGGGCCAACGTCCTGACTTTC. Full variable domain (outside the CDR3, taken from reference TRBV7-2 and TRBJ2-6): GAGVSQSPSNKVTEKGKDVELRCDPISGHTALYWYRQSLGQGLEFLIYFQGNSAPDKSGLPSDRFSAERTGGSVSTLTIQRTQQEDSAVYLCASSLGGQLASGANVLTFGAGSRLTVL.

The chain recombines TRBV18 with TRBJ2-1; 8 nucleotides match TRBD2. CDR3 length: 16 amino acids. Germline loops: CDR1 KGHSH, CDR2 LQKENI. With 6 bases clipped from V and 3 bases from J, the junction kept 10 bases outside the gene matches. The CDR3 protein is CASSRGAGAHYNEQFF. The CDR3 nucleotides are TGTGCCAGCTCCCGAGGAGCGGGAGCTCACTACAATGAGCAGTTCTTC.